These 9 T cell receptor beta chains share one sample of origin, sequenced in a study of shared clonotypes between healthy human individuals. TCRdb's copy holds only in-frame clones and misses some; the assay was immunoSEQ multiplex PCR. The table has over a million clones, over 95% seen once. Sequencing used naive CD4+ T cells sorted from blood. Subset: CD45RA+ positively selected. These receptors originate from a man between 25 and 39 years old in good health.

This sequence joins TRBV18 and TRBJ1-4, with D unresolved. With 1 base removed from V and 8 bases from J, the gap between germline ends came to 17 bases. The CDR3 length is 16 residues. Germline CDR1 KGHSH, CDR2 LQKENI. As DNA, the CDR3 is TGTGCCAGCTCACCACAGTCTGACTCATGGGCAGAAAAACTGTTTTTT. Amino acid sequence: CASSPQSDSWAEKLFF.

Remarks on this clone: The junction differs from germline at one of its ends, possibly a read error. The CDR3, as DNA: TGTGCCAGCAGCGAAGCAGGGATAGAGACAGAGACCCAGTACTTC. Protein sequence: CASSEAGIETETQYF. The rearrangement uses TRBV6-1 and TRBJ2-5, with D maybe TRBD1 (5 bases). The CDR3 contains 15 residues. The germline V gene has CDR1 MNHNS and CDR2 SASEGT.

The chain couples TRBV6-1 to TRBJ2-7; 9 bases line up with TRBD2. V trimming: 1 base; J trimming: 3 bases; junction bases outside the gene matches: 7. This CDR3 spans 16 amino acids. The germline V gene encodes CDR1 MNHNS and CDR2 SASEGT. The CDR3 coding sequence is TGTGCCAGCAGTGAAGTGGGTCTAGCGGGATACTACGAGCAGTACTTC. Translation gives CASSEVGLAGYYEQYF.

V and J are TRBV5-1 and TRBJ2-7, with D tentatively TRBD1 (6 bases). The CDR3 is made up of 16 amino acids. Looked up from germline, CDR1 is SGHRS and CDR2 is YFSETQ. Trimming took off 0 bases at V and 5 bases at J, with 18 bases between the two ends. The CDR3 is CASSLDRATEGHEQYF. The DNA for the CDR3 is TGCGCCAGCAGCTTGGACAGGGCCACCGAGGGCCACGAGCAGTACTTC.

The rearrangement joins TRBV7-9 to TRBJ1-1; 9 positions agree with TRBD1. The CDR3 consists of 16 residues. The germline CDR1 and CDR2 sequences are SEHNR and FQNEAQ (reference sequence). V shed 5 bases and J 0 bases; nucleotides not matched to a gene: 7. This CDR3 is CASSKRQGEMNTEAFF. DNA of the CDR3: TGTGCCAGCAGCAAGAGACAGGGGGAAATGAACACTGAAGCTTTCTTT.

The V gene is TRBV30, the J gene TRBJ2-1; 11 nucleotides align to TRBD2. The germline V gene encodes CDR1 GTSNPN and CDR2 SVGIG (reference sequence). Germline trimming cut 2 bases from V and 7 bases from J; bases unmatched to any gene: 10. The CDR3 is made up of 16 amino acids. This CDR3 reads CAWSYELAGGQNEQFF. CDR3 in DNA: TGTGCCTGGAGTTACGAATTAGCGGGAGGGCAAAATGAGCAGTTCTTC.

The rearrangement joins TRBV2 to TRBJ2-3; TRBD1 agrees at 9 bases. There are 15 residues in the CDR3. J was trimmed by 3 bases and V by 8 bases; bases with no gene match: 9. Germline CDR1 SNHLY, CDR2 FYNNEI. The CDR3 sequence is CASPIQGARTDTQYF. CDR3 in DNA: TGTGCCAGCCCGATACAGGGGGCGCGAACAGATACGCAGTATTTT.

The chain employs TRBV12-5 and TRBJ2-5; D ambiguous. Germline V gene data show CDR1 as LGHNT and CDR2 as FRNRAP. This CDR3 has 16 residues. V was trimmed by 1 base and J by 2 bases, leaving 14 bases between them. The CDR3 DNA reads TGTGCTAGTGGTTTGGACCATCCCGGGCGGCAAGAGACCCAGTACTTC. Its translation: CASGLDHPGRQETQYF.

As DNA, the CDR3 is TGTGCCAGCAGCAGGGGGAGCGGAGGGAGAGATACGCAGTATTTT. Its protein product is CASSRGSGGRDTQYF. This sequence joins TRBV5-4 and TRBJ2-3, with D possibly called TRBD1 or TRBD2 (6 bases each). Germline-derived CDR1 and CDR2 are SGHNT and YYREEE (reference sequence). Trimming cost V 4 bases and J 5 bases, with 17 bases left between them. This CDR3 is built from 15 residues.